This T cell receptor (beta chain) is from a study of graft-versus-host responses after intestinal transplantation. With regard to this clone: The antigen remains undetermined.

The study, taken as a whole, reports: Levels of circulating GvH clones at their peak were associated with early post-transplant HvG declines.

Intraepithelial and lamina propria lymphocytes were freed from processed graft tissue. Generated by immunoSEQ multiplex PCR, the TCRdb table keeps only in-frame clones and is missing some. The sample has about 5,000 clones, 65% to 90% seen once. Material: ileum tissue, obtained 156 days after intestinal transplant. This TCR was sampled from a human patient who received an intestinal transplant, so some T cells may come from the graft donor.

DNA for the CDR3: TGTGCCAGCAGCGTAGACAGGGGGCACACCGGGGAGCTGTTTTTT. It encodes CASSVDRGHTGELFF. The chain joins TRBV9 to TRBJ2-2; 9 positions match TRBD1. V lost 0 bases and J lost 3; bases outside the gene matches: 0. The CDR3 consists of 15 residues. Germline CDR1 is SGDLS and CDR2 is YYNGEE.